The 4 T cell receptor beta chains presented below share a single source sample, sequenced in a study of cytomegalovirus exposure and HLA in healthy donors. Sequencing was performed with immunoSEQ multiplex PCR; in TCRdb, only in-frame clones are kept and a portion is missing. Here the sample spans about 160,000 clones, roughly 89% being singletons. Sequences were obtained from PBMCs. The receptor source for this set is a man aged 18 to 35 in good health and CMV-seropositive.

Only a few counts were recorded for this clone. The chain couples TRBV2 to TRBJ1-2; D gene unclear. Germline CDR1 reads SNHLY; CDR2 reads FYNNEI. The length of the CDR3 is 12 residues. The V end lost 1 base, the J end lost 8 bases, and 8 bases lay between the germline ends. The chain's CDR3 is CASSEGGGGYTF. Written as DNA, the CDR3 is TGTGCCAGCAGTGAAGGGGGAGGAGGCTACACCTTC. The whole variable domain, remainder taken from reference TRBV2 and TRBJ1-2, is EPEVTQTPSHQVTQMGQEVILRCVPISNHLYFYWYRQILGQKVEFLVSFYNNEISEKSEIFDDQFSVERPDGSNFTLKIRSTKLEDSAMYFCASSEGGGGYTFGSGTRLTVV.

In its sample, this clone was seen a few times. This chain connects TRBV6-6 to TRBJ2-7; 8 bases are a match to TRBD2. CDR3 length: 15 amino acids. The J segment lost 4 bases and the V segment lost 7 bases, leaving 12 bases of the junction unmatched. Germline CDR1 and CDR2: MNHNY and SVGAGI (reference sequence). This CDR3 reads CASNYRSGSGYEQYF. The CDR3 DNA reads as TGTGCCAGCAACTACAGGAGCGGGAGCGGGTACGAGCAGTACTTC.

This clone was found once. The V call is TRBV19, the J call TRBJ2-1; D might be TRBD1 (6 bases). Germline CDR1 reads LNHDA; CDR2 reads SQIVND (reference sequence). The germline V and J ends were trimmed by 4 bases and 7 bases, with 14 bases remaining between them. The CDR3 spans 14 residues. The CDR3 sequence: CASSTERGSNEQFF. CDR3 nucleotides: TGTGCCAGTAGTACCGAGAGGGGGTCGAATGAGCAGTTCTTC.

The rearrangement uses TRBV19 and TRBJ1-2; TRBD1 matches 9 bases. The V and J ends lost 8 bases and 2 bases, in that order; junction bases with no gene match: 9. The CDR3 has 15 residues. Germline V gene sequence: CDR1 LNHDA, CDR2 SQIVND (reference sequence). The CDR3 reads CASFRGTGLNYGYTF. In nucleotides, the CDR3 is TGTGCCAGTTTTCGAGGGACAGGGTTGAACTATGGCTACACCTTC.